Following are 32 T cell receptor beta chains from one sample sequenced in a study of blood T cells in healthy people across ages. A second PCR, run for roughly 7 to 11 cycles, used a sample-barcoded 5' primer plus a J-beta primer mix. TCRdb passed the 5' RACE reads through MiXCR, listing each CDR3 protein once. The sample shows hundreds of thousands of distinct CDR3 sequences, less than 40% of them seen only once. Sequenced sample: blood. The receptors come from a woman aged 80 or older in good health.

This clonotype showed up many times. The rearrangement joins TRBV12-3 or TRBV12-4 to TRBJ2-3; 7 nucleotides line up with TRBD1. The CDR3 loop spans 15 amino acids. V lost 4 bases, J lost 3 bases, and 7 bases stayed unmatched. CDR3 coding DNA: TGTGCCAGCAGTTCCGCAGGGGGTTCAACAGATACGCAGTATTTT. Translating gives CASSSAGGSTDTQYF.

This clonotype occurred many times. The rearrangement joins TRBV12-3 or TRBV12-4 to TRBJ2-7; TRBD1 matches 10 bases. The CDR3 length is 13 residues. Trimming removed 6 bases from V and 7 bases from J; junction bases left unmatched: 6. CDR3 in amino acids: CASSSGTGVEQYF. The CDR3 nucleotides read TGTGCCAGCAGCTCCGGGACAGGGGTTGAGCAGTACTTC.

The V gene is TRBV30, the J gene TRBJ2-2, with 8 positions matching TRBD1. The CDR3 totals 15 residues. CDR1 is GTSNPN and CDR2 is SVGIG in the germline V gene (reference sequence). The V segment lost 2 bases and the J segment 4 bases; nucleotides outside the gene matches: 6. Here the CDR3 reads CAWSPETGVTGELFF. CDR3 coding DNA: TGTGCCTGGAGTCCCGAGACAGGGGTCACCGGGGAGCTGTTTTTT.

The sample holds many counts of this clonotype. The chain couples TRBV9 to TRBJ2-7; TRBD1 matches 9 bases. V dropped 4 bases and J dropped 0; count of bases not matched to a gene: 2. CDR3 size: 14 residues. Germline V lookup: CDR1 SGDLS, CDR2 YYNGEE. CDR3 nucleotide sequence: TGTGCCAGCAGCACGGACAGGGGCTCCTACGAGCAGTACTTC. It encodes CASSTDRGSYEQYF.

CDR3 DNA sequence: TGTGCCAGCAGCTTAACTAGCGACCAAGAGACCCAGTACTTC. As protein: CASSLTSDQETQYF. The chain joins TRBV7-9 to TRBJ2-5; 7 bases fit TRBD2. V lost 2 bases, J lost 0 bases, and 0 bases stayed unmatched. This CDR3 has 14 amino acids. From germline, CDR1 is SEHNR and CDR2 FQNEAQ (reference sequence).

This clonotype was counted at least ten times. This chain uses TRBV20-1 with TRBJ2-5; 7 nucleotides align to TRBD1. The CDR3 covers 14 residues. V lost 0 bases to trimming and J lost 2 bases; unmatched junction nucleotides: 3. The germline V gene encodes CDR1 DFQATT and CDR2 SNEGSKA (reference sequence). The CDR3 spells CSARDWGQQETQYF. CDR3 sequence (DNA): TGCAGTGCTAGAGATTGGGGACAGCAAGAGACCCAGTACTTC.

As DNA, the CDR3 is TGTGCCAGCAGTTTAGGCAGTCTCTACGAGCAGTACTTC. Protein sequence: CASSLGSLYEQYF. This rearrangement joins TRBV28 to TRBJ2-5; no clear D gene. TRBJ2-7 explains the end of the DNA better; the J call may be wrong. This CDR3 is 13 amino acids long. Germline V lookup: CDR1 MDHEN, CDR2 SYDVKM.

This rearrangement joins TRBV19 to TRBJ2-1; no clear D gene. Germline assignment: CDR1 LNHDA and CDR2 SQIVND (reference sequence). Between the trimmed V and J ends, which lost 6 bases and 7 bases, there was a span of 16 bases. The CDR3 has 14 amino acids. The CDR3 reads CASSLPGLRNEQFF. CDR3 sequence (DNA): TGTGCCAGTAGCCTCCCCGGGCTCCGAAATGAGCAGTTCTTC.

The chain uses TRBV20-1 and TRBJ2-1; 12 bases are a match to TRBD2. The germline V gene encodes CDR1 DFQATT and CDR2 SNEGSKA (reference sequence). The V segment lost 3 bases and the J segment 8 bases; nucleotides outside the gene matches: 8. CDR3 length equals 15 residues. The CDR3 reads CSARELAGGGDEQFF. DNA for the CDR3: TGCAGTGCTAGGGAACTAGCGGGGGGAGGTGATGAGCAGTTCTTC.

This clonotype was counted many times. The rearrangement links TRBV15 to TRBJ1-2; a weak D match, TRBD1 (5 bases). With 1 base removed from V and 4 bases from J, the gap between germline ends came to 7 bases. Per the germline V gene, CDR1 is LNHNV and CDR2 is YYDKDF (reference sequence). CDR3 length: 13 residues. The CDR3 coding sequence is TGTGCCACCAGCAGAGTTACAGGCTATGGCTACACCTTC. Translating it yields CATSRVTGYGYTF. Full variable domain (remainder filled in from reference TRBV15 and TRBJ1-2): DAMVIQNPRYQVTQFGKPVTLSCSQTLNHNVMYWYQQKSSQAPKLLFHYYDKDFNNEADTPDNFQSRRPNTSFCFLDIRSPGLGDTAMYLCATSRVTGYGYTFGSGTRLTVV.

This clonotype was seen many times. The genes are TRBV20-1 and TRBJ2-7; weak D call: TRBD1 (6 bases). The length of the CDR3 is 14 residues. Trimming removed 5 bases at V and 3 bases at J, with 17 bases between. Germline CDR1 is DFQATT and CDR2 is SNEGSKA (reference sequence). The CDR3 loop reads CSALQGTRDYEQYF. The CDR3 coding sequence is TGCAGTGCTCTACAGGGAACAAGGGACTACGAGCAGTACTTC.

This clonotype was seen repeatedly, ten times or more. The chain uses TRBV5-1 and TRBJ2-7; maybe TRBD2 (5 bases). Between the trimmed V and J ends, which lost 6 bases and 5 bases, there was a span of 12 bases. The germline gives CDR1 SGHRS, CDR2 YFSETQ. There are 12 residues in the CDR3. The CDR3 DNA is TGCGCCAGCAACCGGGGAGAACACGAGCAGTACTTC. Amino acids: CASNRGEHEQYF.

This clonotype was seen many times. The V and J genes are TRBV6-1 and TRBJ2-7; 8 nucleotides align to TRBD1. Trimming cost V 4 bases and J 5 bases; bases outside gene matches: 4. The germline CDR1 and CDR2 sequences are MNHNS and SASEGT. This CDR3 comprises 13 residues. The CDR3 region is CASSGTGSHEQYF. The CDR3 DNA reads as TGTGCCAGCAGTGGGACAGGGAGCCACGAGCAGTACTTC.

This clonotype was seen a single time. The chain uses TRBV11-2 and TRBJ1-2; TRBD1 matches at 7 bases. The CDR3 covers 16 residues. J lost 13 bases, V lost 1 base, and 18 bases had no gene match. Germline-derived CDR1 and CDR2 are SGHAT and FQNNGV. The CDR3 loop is CASSLGTGPTNYGRTF. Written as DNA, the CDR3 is TGTGCCAGCAGCTTAGGGACAGGCCCTACCAACTATGGCCGCACCTTC.

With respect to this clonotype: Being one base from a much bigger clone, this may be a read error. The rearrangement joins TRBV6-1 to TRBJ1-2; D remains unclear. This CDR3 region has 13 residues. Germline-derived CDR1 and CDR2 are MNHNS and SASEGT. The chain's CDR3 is CTSSEVSGAGYTF. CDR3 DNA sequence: TGTACCAGCAGTGAAGTTTCCGGTGCTGGCTACACCTTC.

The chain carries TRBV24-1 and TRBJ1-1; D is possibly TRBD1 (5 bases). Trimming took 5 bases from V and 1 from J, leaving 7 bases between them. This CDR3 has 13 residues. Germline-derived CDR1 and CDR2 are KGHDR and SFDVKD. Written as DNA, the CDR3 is TGTGCCACCAGTGCAGGGTCGAACACTGAAGCTTTCTTT. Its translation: CATSAGSNTEAFF.

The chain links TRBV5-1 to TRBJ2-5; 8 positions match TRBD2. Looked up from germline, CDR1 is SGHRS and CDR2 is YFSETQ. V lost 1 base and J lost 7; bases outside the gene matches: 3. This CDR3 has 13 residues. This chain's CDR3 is CASSLTGGPTQYF. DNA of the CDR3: TGCGCCAGCAGCTTGACGGGGGGGCCGACCCAGTACTTC.

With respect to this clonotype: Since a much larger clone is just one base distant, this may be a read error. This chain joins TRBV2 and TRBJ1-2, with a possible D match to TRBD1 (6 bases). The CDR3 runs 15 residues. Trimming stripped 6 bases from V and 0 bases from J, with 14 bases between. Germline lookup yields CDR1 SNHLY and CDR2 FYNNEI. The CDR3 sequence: CASRYGGLSNYGYTF. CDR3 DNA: TGTGCCAGCAGATACGGGGGGCTTTCTAACTATGGCTACACCTTC.

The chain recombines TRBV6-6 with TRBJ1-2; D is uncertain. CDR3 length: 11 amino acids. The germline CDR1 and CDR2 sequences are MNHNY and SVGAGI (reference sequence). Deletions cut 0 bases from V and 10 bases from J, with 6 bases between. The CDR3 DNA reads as TGTGCCAGCAGTTACTCCGACGCCTACACCTTC. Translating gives CASSYSDAYTF.

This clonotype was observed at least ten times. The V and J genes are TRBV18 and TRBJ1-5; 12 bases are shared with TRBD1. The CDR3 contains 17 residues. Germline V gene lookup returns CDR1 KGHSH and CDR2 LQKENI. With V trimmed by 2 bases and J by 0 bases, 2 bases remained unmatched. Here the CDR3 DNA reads TGTGCCAGCTCACCAGGGACAGGGGGCTATAGCAATCAGCCCCAGCATTTT. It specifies CASSPGTGGYSNQPQHF.

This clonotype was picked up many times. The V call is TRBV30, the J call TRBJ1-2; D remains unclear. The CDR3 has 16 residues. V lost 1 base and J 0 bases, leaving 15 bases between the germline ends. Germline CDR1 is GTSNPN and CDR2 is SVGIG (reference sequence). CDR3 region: CAWSGWQSSTNYGYTF. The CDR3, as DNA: TGTGCCTGGAGTGGATGGCAGTCAAGTACTAACTATGGCTACACCTTC.

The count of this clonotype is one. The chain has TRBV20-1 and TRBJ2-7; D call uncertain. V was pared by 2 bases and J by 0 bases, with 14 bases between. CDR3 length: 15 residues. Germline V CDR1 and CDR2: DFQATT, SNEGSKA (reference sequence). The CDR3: CSARSDPASSYEQYF. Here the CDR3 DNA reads TGCAGTGCTAGATCGGACCCAGCCAGCTCCTACGAGCAGTACTTC.

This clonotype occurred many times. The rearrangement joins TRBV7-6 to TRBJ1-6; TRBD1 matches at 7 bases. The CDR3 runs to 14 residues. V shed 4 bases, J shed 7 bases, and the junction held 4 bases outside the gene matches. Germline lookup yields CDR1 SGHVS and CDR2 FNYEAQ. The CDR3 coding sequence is TGTGCCAGCAGCTCTCCGGGACAGAATTCACCCCTCCACTTT. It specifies CASSSPGQNSPLHF.

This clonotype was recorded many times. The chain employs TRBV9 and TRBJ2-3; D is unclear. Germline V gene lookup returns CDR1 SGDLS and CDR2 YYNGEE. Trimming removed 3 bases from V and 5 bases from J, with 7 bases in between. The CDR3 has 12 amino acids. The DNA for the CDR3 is TGTGCCAGCAGCGACTGGAGAGATACGCAGTATTTT. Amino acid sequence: CASSDWRDTQYF.

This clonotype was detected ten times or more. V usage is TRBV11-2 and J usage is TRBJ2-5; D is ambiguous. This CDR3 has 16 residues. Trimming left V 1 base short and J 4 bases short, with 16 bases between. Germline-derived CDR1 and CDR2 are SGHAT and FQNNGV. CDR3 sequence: CASSLVGPRLGETQYF. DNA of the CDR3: TGTGCCAGCAGCTTAGTTGGTCCGAGGTTAGGAGAGACCCAGTACTTC.

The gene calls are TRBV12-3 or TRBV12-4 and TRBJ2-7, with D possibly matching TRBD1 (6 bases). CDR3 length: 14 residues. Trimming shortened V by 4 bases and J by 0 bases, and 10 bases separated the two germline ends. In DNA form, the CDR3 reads TGTGCCAGCAGTTGGGACATACCCTCCTACGAGCAGTACTTC. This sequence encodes CASSWDIPSYEQYF.

This chain's CDR3 is CSVEEYVDTQYF. Here the CDR3 DNA reads TGCAGCGTTGAGGAGTACGTCGATACGCAGTATTTT. The chain is built from TRBV29-1 and TRBJ2-3; D is ambiguous. Per germline, CDR1 SQVTM and CDR2 ANQGSEA. Trimming stripped 3 bases from V and 6 bases from J, with 10 bases between. CDR3 length: 12 amino acids.

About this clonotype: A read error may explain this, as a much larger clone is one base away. CDR3 region: CASSVVSNEQYF. The CDR3 DNA is TGTGCCAGCAGCGTAGTAAGCAATGAGCAGTACTTC. The chain uses TRBV9 and TRBJ2-7; D gene unclear. The V gene's germline CDR1 is SGDLS and CDR2 YYNGEE. CDR3 length: 12 amino acids. V lost 0 bases and J lost 7, with 8 bases in between.

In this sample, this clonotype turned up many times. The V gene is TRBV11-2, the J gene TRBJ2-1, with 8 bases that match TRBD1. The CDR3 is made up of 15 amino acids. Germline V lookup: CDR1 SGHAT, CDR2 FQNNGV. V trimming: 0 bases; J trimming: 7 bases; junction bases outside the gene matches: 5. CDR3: CASSLDRGRRNEQFF. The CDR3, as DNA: TGTGCCAGCAGCTTAGACAGGGGGCGTCGAAATGAGCAGTTCTTC.

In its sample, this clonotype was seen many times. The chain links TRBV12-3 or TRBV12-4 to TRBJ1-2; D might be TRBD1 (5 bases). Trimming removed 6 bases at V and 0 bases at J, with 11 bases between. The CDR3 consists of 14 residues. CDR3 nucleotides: TGTGCCAGCAGGACCGGGACGGCTAACTATGGCTACACCTTC. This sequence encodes CASRTGTANYGYTF.

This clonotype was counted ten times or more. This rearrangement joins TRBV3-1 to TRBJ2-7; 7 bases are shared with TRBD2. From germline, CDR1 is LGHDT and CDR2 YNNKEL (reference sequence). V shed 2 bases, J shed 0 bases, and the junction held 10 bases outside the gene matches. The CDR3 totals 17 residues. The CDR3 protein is CASSQRWGGTLSYEQYF. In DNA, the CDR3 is TGTGCCAGCAGCCAACGATGGGGGGGGACTCTCTCCTACGAGCAGTACTTC.

The CDR3 nucleotides read TGTGCCAGGTGCCGAGGACAGTCCAATGAAAAACTGTTTTTT. Translation gives CARCRGQSNEKLFF. The V gene is TRBV5-8, the J gene TRBJ1-4; the D gene is possibly TRBD1 (6 bases). The CDR3 covers 14 residues. V was shortened by 8 bases and J by 5 bases, with 16 bases between the two germline ends. Per germline, CDR1 SGHTS and CDR2 YDEGEE.